The present T cell receptor (beta chain) was sequenced within a study of blood T cell repertoires in COVID-19 (dated by TCRdb to between 2020 and 2021). Context from the whole study: Collaborator samples came from the United States, Italy and Spain and covered acute and convalescent phases of COVID-19. The material from the prospective study consisted of cDNA or gDNA derived from T cells, B-cell-depleted T cells, or PBMCs. Subjects who had been exposed to COVID-19, were actively infected with it, or had recovered from it provided the deeply sampled blood TCRbeta repertoires that made up the dataset. The repertoires were made available in a free public database intended to serve as a resource for research on the immune response to SARS-CoV-2. Samples were obtained from the ongoing ImmuneRACE study (first 160 participants) and from over a thousand subjects provided by 6 global collaborators. Sample metadata almost always included a de-identified subject ID, COVID-19 status, age in years and sex. HLA class I and class II types, where available, came from metadata supplied by the sample provider rather than from assay-based typing. On the study overall, not on this receptor specifically: The quantity of clinical and demographic metadata differed by source and by participant and was supplied without curation.

Taken from cysteine to phenylalanine, the CDR3 has 15 residues. The DNA shown is the 45-base CDR3, in frame from base 1. V and J are trimmed by 3 bases and 3 bases, and the gene matches miss 5 bases of the junction. The germline V gene (reference sequence) provides CDR1 SEHNR and CDR2 FQNEAQ. TCRbeta CDR3 regions were amplified from genomic DNA using the immunoSEQ Assay, a bias-controlled multiplex PCR. Processing in the source paper ran as follows. Nucleated cell counts per sample were estimated from amplification of reference gene primers within the assay. Sequence reads were collapsed and filtered to measure the absolute abundance of every unique TCRbeta CDR3 rearrangement. For each sample, productive Simpson clonality was calculated as the square root of Simpson's diversity index across productive rearrangements. This is the immuneACCESS table as TCRdb keeps it, with only in-frame sequences that have V and J called. A part of the clones is gone; compared with another copy, unresolved V genes explain less than half, and the rest is unexplained. V and J calls and clone size are given by that table; D and trimming were obtained from the DNA. Across this sample there are about 88,000 clones, with over 75% seen only once. The top ten hold around 10% of the sample.

The collaborating institutions used their own protocols to collect whole blood in K2EDTA tubes. For TCRbeta analysis, collaborators shipped samples as frozen whole blood, isolated PBMCs, or DNA extracted from either of those sample types. As to this clone: Its specific antigen is unknown. Nothing much larger sits one base from this clone, and base qualities are not available.

This clonotype originated in a man older than 75 with acute or convalescent COVID-19. The chain is assembled from TRBV7-9 and TRBJ2-3; TRBD2 matches 8 bases in the middle. Sequencing was carried out using peripheral blood. The CDR3 region: CASSLSGLGTDTQYF. The nucleotide sequence reads as follows: TGTGCCAGCAGCTTGTCGGGACTAGGAACAGATACGCAGTATTTT. When the CDR3 is completed using the reference TRBV7-9 and TRBJ2-3 genes on either side, the full variable domain is DTGVSQNPRHKITKRGQNVTFRCDPISEHNRLYWYRQTLGQGPEFLTYFQNEAQLEKSRLLSDRFSAERPKGSFSTLEIQRTEQGDSAMYLCASSLSGLGTDTQYFGPGTRLTVL.